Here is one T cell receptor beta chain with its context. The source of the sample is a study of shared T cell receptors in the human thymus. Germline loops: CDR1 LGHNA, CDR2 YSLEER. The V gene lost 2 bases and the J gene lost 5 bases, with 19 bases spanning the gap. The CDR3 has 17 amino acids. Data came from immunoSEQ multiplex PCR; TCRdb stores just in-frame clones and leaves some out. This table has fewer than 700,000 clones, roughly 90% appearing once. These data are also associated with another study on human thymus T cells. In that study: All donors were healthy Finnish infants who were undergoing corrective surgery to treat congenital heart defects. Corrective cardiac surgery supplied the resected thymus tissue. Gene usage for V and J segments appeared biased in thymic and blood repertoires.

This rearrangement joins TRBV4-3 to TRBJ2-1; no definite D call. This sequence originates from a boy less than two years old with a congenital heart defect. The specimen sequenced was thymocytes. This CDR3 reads CASSQTSSKTGNNEQFF. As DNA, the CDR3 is TGCGCCAGCAGCCAAACCTCCTCCAAAACGGGTAACAATGAGCAGTTCTTC.